Below are 15 T cell receptor beta chains sequenced from a single sample in a study of T cells in Graves' hyperthyroidism and ophthalmopathy. Amplification of TCR beta CDR3 regions used RNA as the template. Primed by the HTBI set, a first-round RT-PCR was run on the TCR CDR3. In TCRdb, the multiplex PCR reads were re-called with MiXCR into one record per CDR3 protein. The sample carries hundreds of thousands of distinct CDR3 sequences, 45% recorded once. Specimen: peripheral blood or thyroid tissue (not recorded which). All receptors come from an adult man with Graves' disease, either hyperthyroidism or ophthalmopathy (not recorded which).

This clonotype showed up just a few times. The chain links TRBV2 to TRBJ2-6, with 11 bases lining up with TRBD1. Germline V gene lookup returns CDR1 SNHLY and CDR2 FYNNEI. This CDR3 is built from 17 residues. V shed 6 bases, J shed 2 bases, and the junction held 6 bases outside the gene matches. The CDR3 reads CASSSGQGAPGANVLTF. The CDR3 bases are TGTGCCAGCAGCTCCGGACAGGGGGCTCCTGGGGCCAACGTCCTGACTTTC.

This CDR3 reads CSAHGGSYNSPLHF. The CDR3 DNA sequence: TGCAGTGCCCATGGGGGCTCCTATAATTCACCCCTCCACTTT. The V call is TRBV20-1, the J call TRBJ1-6; maybe TRBD1 (5 bases). Between the trimmed V and J ends, which lost 6 bases and 0 bases, there was a span of 9 bases. CDR3 length: 14 amino acids. In germline, CDR1 is DFQATT, CDR2 SNEGSKA (reference sequence).

The rearrangement uses TRBV19 and TRBJ2-7, with a possible D match to TRBD1 (6 bases). Germline values: CDR1 LNHDA, CDR2 SQIVND (reference sequence). The V end lost 6 bases, the J end lost 1 base, and 10 bases lay between the germline ends. This CDR3 comprises 13 residues. Written as DNA, the CDR3 is TGTGCCAGTAGCATGAGGGGGTCCTACGAGCAGTACTTC. Translation: CASSMRGSYEQYF.

This clonotype was seen more than once but under ten times. The genes are TRBV7-2 and TRBJ1-6; 7 bases fit TRBD1. Germline values: CDR1 SGHTA, CDR2 FQGNSA. The CDR3 has 13 amino acids. Losses at the gene ends were 7 bases for V and 5 bases for J; bases not matched to a gene: 2. The CDR3 loop is CASTGQNNSPLHF. The CDR3 nucleotides read TGTGCCAGCACGGGACAGAATAATTCACCCCTCCACTTT.

The V gene is TRBV6-5, the J gene TRBJ1-2, with D possibly matching TRBD1 (6 bases). Deletions cut 4 bases from V and 7 bases from J, with 16 bases between. This CDR3 region has 14 residues. Germline CDR1 MNHEY, CDR2 SVGAGI. CDR3 in amino acids: CASSSTGAGAGYTF. CDR3 nucleotides: TGTGCCAGCAGTTCCACCGGGGCAGGGGCTGGCTACACCTTC.

This clonotype was detected many times. The V and J genes are TRBV7-8 and TRBJ2-5; possibly TRBD1 for D (5 bases). The CDR3 loop spans 14 amino acids. V lost 3 bases and J 1 base, leaving 9 bases between the germline ends. CDR1 and CDR2 (germline): SGHVS, FQNEAQ. As DNA, the CDR3 is TGTGCCAGCAGCTTCGAAGGGGTCCAAGAGACCCAGTACTTC. This sequence encodes CASSFEGVQETQYF. Variable domain in full (rest from reference TRBV7-8 and TRBJ2-5): GAGVSQSPRYKVAKRGQDVALRCDPISGHVSLFWYQQALGQGPEFLTYFQNEAQLDKSGLPSDRFFAERPEGSVSTLKIQRTQQEDSAVYLCASSFEGVQETQYFGPGTRLLVL.

In DNA form, the CDR3 reads TGTGCCATCAGTGAGCTTCGGACACGCTCTAACTATGGCTACACCTTC. This encodes CAISELRTRSNYGYTF. The gene calls are TRBV10-3 and TRBJ1-2; D may be TRBD1 (5 bases). Per the germline V gene, CDR1 is ENHRY and CDR2 is SYGVKD. V lost 2 bases, J lost 0 bases, and 13 bases lay in between. There are 16 residues in the CDR3.

This clonotype was recorded a few times. Since the CDR3 does not end with the conserved phenylalanine or tryptophan, this likely comes from a read error. The chain couples TRBV19 to TRBJ1-2, with D unclear. The CDR3 runs to 13 residues. The germline V gene has CDR1 LNHDA and CDR2 SQIVND (reference sequence). Between the trimmed V and J ends, which lost 4 bases and 4 bases, there was a span of 10 bases. CDR3 coding DNA: TGTGCCAGTAGTAGGACGATGCTCTATGGCTACACCCTC. Translation: CASSRTMLYGYTL.

This clonotype was seen only once. The genes are TRBV9 and TRBJ1-1; 8 nucleotides match TRBD1. Germline V CDR1 and CDR2: SGDLS, YYNGEE. V lost 2 bases, J lost 7 bases, and 13 bases stayed unmatched. The CDR3 totals 16 residues. The CDR3 spells CASSVVGQGGRSEAFF. In DNA, the CDR3 is TGTGCCAGCAGCGTGGTCGGACAGGGAGGGAGGAGTGAAGCTTTCTTT.

This clonotype was seen only a few times. A clone one base away is much larger, so this may be a read error. The chain combines TRBV11-2 with TRBJ1-2, with 7 bases matching TRBD1. There are 13 residues in the CDR3. Looked up from germline, CDR1 is SGHAT and CDR2 is FQNNGV. V shed 5 bases and J 4 bases; nucleotides not matched to a gene: 4. CDR3 sequence: CASSATGIYGYTF. DNA of the CDR3: TGTGCCAGCAGCGCGACAGGGATCTATGGCTACACCTTC.

The chain is built from TRBV2 and TRBJ1-1; D is perhaps TRBD1 (6 bases). V lost 5 bases to trimming and J lost 0 bases, with 13 bases between them. The CDR3 consists of 15 residues. Germline V gene sequence: CDR1 SNHLY, CDR2 FYNNEI. For the CDR3, the DNA is TGTGCCAGCAGTTTTTCGGGACAAATGAACACTGAAGCTTTCTTT. This sequence encodes CASSFSGQMNTEAFF.

The CDR3 is CASSYSFGTANEKLFF. The CDR3 nucleotides read TGTGCCAGCAGTTACTCGTTCGGGACAGCTAATGAAAAACTGTTTTTT. V usage is TRBV6-5 and J usage is TRBJ1-4, with 7 bases that match TRBD1. CDR1 is MNHEY and CDR2 is SVGAGI in the germline V gene. Unmatched junction bases numbered 4, after V lost 0 bases and J lost 3 bases. The CDR3 is made up of 16 amino acids.

This clonotype came up many times. This chain connects TRBV7-6 to TRBJ2-5; 10 bases line up with TRBD2. The CDR3 is made up of 14 amino acids. Germline-derived CDR1 and CDR2 are SGHVS and FNYEAQ. The J segment lost 1 base and the V segment lost 5 bases, leaving 1 base of the junction unmatched. The CDR3 here is CASSQREGQETQYF. CDR3 coding DNA: TGTGCCAGCAGCCAGCGGGAGGGCCAAGAGACCCAGTACTTC. The complete variable domain, with remaining parts taken from reference TRBV7-6 and TRBJ2-5, reads GAGVSQSPRYKVTKRGQDVALRCDPISGHVSLYWYRQALGQGPEFLTYFNYEAQQDKSGLPNDRFSAERPEGSISTLTIQRTEQRDSAMYRCASSQREGQETQYFGPGTRLLVL.

At least ten counts were recorded for this clonotype. The chain links TRBV7-9 to TRBJ1-4, with D unclear. The CDR3 is 17 residues long. Between the trimmed V and J ends, which lost 3 bases and 0 bases, there was a span of 14 bases. The germline V gene encodes CDR1 SEHNR and CDR2 FQNEAQ (reference sequence). CDR3 DNA: TGTGCCAGCAGCTTGGCCCCCGGGTTTACAACTAATGAAAAACTGTTTTTT. Protein sequence: CASSLAPGFTTNEKLFF.

The chain is built from TRBV9 and TRBJ1-4; a possible D gene is TRBD1 (5 bases). Trimming took off 0 bases at V and 7 bases at J, with 13 bases between the two ends. This CDR3 contains 15 residues. Germline V gene lookup returns CDR1 SGDLS and CDR2 YYNGEE. CDR3 DNA sequence: TGTGCCAGCAGCGTAGGAGTAGGGACGCGTGAAAAACTGTTTTTT. Translation: CASSVGVGTREKLFF. The full variable domain, with the rest looked up from reference TRBV9 and TRBJ1-4, is DSGVTQTPKHLITATGQRVTLRCSPRSGDLSVYWYQQSLDQGLQFLIQYYNGEERAKGNILERFSAQQFPDLHSELNLSSLELGDSALYFCASSVGVGTREKLFFGSGTQLSVL.